The rows below give T cell receptor beta chains drawn from one sample of a study of regulatory T cells in long-lasting Graves disease. TCRdb re-derived calls from the multiplex PCR reads in MiXCR, one entry per CDR3 protein. The repertoire consists of around 340,000 distinct CDR3 sequences, with around 20% occurring once and the leading ten covering less than 30%. The sample here was peripheral blood mononuclear cells (PBMCs), taken when the disease was refractory, from a patient treated with antithyroid drugs. The receptors shown here come from a female donor with Graves disease. Both conserved end residues are part of each CDR3. Fields, in order: D gene, J gene, V gene, clone size, CDR3 protein, CDR3 DNA. A D gene is named only where the DNA matches it firmly. For some rows the clone size is stated as once, few or many, or as a class when expanded; others skip it.

TRBD2	TRBJ2-7	TRBV11-2	many	CASSSRLAGHEQYF	TGTGCCAGCAGCTCCCGACTAGCGGGACACGAGCAGTACTTC
.	TRBJ1-3	TRBV2	many	CASSALRSGNTIYF	TGTGCCAGCAGTGCTCTCCGCTCTGGAAACACCATATATTTT
.	TRBJ2-5	TRBV3-1	few	CASSQDEVSGLFNQETQYF	TGTGCCAGCAGCCAAGATGAGGTATCCGGACTATTCAACCAAGAGACCCAGTACTTC
.	TRBJ2-5	TRBV12-3/TRBV12-4	once	CASSLPGLSETQYF	TGTGCCAGCAGTTTACCCGGACTATCGGAGACCCAGTACTTC
.	TRBJ1-1	TRBV28	many	CASSWDAEAFF	TGTGCCAGCAGTTGGGACGCTGAAGCTTTCTTT
.	TRBJ1-4	TRBV7-2	many	CASSLARDRGNEKLFF	TGTGCCAGCAGCTTAGCGAGGGATCGGGGTAATGAAAAACTGTTTTTT
.	TRBJ1-2	TRBV30	many	CAWSGWGGAFF	TGTGCCTGGAGTGGGTGGGGAGGCGCTTTCTTC
TRBD1	TRBJ1-1	TRBV20-1	.	CRAGQLNTEAFF	TGCAGGGCGGGACAGTTGAACACTGAAGCTTTCTTT
.	TRBJ1-1	TRBV7-9	.	CASSLIRDHEAFF	TGTGCCAGCAGCTTAATCAGGGATCATGAAGCTTTCTTT
TRBD1	TRBJ1-5	TRBV2	many	CASKTTGNNQPQHF	TGTGCCAGCAAAACGACAGGGAACAATCAGCCCCAGCATTTT
.	TRBJ1-6	TRBV27	many	CASSLGLGSPLHF	TGTGCCAGCAGTTTGGGGTTAGGATCACCCCTCCACTTT
.	TRBJ1-1	TRBV12-3/TRBV12-4	.	CASSVPGFLRRGLNTEAFF	TGTGCCAGCAGTGTCCCAGGCTTCTTGCGTAGGGGCCTGAACACTGAAGCTTTCTTT
.	TRBJ1-1	TRBV27	many	CASSSVGTEAFF	TGTGCCAGCAGCTCCGTAGGCACTGAAGCTTTCTTT
.	TRBJ1-5	TRBV28	many	CASRDNSRAINQPQHF	TGTGCCAGCAGGGACAATTCTCGGGCCATAAATCAGCCCCAGCATTTT
.	TRBJ1-5	TRBV6-5	many	CASSYSRSTGDQPQHF	TGTGCCAGCAGTTACTCTCGGTCGACAGGCGATCAGCCCCAGCATTTT
.	TRBJ2-7	TRBV5-1	many	CASSPTEGYEQYF	TGCGCCAGCAGCCCGACCGAGGGATACGAGCAGTACTTC
.	TRBJ1-4	TRBV20-1	.	CGSRPTNEKLFF	TGCGGTTCCAGGCCGACTAATGAAAAACTGTTTTTT
TRBD2	TRBJ2-1	TRBV7-9	.	CASSLDGGLAGAYNEQFF	TGTGCCAGCAGCTTAGATGGGGGGCTAGCGGGCGCATACAATGAGCAGTTCTTC
.	TRBJ2-5	TRBV3-1	.	CASSQDIREAGTQYF	TGTGCCAGCAGCCAAGATATCAGGGAAGCGGGGACCCAGTACTTC
.	TRBJ2-3	TRBV28	few	CASSLFHSRDALILDTQYF	TGTGCCAGCAGTTTATTCCACTCGAGGGACGCCCTCATCCTGGATACGCAGTATTTT
TRBD1	TRBJ1-2	TRBV6-2/TRBV6-3	.	CASTTDRVIRGYTF	TGTGCCAGCACCACGGACAGGGTAATTCGTGGCTACACCTTC
.	TRBJ1-3	TRBV6-1	few	CASRRAAGLNTIYF	TGTGCCAGCAGAAGGGCCGCGGGGTTAAACACCATATATTTT
TRBD2	TRBJ2-7	TRBV20-1	.	CSASGRWSYEQYF	TGCAGTGCTAGCGGGAGGTGGTCCTACGAGCAGTACTTC
.	TRBJ2-7	TRBV27	few	CASSLKLSYEQYF	TGTGCCAGCAGTTTAAAGCTGTCCTACGAGCAGTACTTC
.	TRBJ2-1	TRBV9	.	CASSPPPPSYNEQFF	TGTGCCAGCAGCCCACCACCCCCCTCCTACAATGAGCAGTTCTTC
TRBD1	TRBJ1-1	TRBV29-1	few	CSVGTGDTEAFF	TGCAGCGTGGGGACAGGGGACACTGAAGCTTTCTTT
.	TRBJ1-5	TRBV12-3/TRBV12-4	few	CASRNRASNQPQHF	TGTGCCAGCAGGAACAGGGCTAGCAATCAGCCCCAGCATTTT
.	TRBJ1-6	TRBV7-2	few	CASSPAGNYNSPLHF	TGTGCCAGCAGCCCCGCAGGGAACTATAATTCACCCCTCCACTTT
.	TRBJ1-5	TRBV3-1	.	CASSVDSNSNQPQHF	TGTGCCAGCAGCGTGGACAGTAATAGCAATCAGCCCCAGCATTTT
.	TRBJ2-3	TRBV28	few	CASRRAASTDTQYF	TGTGCCAGCAGAAGGGCGGCTAGCACAGATACGCAGTATTTT
.	TRBJ1-5	TRBV7-8	.	CASSLVMRQAANQPQHF	TGTGCCAGCAGCTTAGTAATGCGACAAGCTGCCAATCAGCCCCAGCATTTT
TRBD1	TRBJ2-7	TRBV5-1	.	CASSIKGQGQTYEQYF	TGCGCCAGCAGCATAAAGGGACAGGGGCAAACCTACGAGCAGTACTTC
TRBD2	TRBJ2-7	TRBV9	few	CASSARIGLAVYEQYF	TGTGCCAGCAGCGCACGTATTGGACTAGCGGTCTACGAGCAGTACTTC
TRBD1	TRBJ1-6	TRBV20-1	few	CSARDEQGSSYNSPLHF	TGCAGTGCTAGAGATGAACAGGGGAGCTCCTATAATTCACCCCTCCACTTT
.	TRBJ1-1	TRBV30	many	CAWRRGWNTEAFF	TGTGCCTGGAGGCGTGGTTGGAACACTGAAGCTTTCTTT
TRBD2	TRBJ2-5	TRBV9	many	CASSVEGSGIETQYF	TGTGCCAGCAGCGTAGAGGGTAGCGGGATAGAGACCCAGTACTTC
.	TRBJ1-3	TRBV6-1	few	CAVGESSGNTIYF	TGTGCGGTCGGGGAGAGCTCTGGAAACACCATATATTTT
.	TRBJ2-7	TRBV7-9	many	CASSGWSEQGPHEQYF	TGTGCCAGCAGCGGCTGGTCGGAGCAGGGACCCCACGAGCAGTACTTC
.	TRBJ2-7	TRBV12-3/TRBV12-4	many	CASSLKGPHPYEQYF	TGTGCCAGCAGTTTAAAGGGGCCGCATCCCTACGAGCAGTACTTC
TRBD1	TRBJ1-6	TRBV12-3/TRBV12-4	many	CASSLMTGGSPLHF	TGTGCCAGCAGCCTGATGACAGGGGGTTCACCCCTCCACTTT
.	TRBJ2-2	TRBV5-1	.	CASSNSGNTGELFF	TGCGCCAGCAGCAACTCAGGGAACACCGGGGAGCTGTTTTTT
.	TRBJ1-1	TRBV12-3/TRBV12-4	many	CASSFRRANTEAFF	TGTGCCAGCAGTTTCCGCAGGGCTAACACTGAAGCTTTCTTT
.	TRBJ1-1	TRBV30	many	CAWSPGVTEAFF	TGTGCCTGGAGTCCGGGGGTCACTGAAGCTTTCTTT
.	TRBJ2-5	TRBV7-2	many	CASSLEGGARETQYF	TGTGCCAGCAGCTTAGAAGGGGGGGCACGGGAGACCCAGTACTTC
TRBD2	TRBJ2-1	TRBV10-3	.	CAISESGLAGNEQFF	TGTGCCATCAGTGAGTCAGGACTAGCGGGAAATGAGCAGTTCTTC
.	TRBJ2-3	TRBV27	few	CASSLSGLTGDTQYF	TGTGCCAGCAGTTTATCAGGACTAACGGGGGATACGCAGTATTTT
TRBD1	TRBJ2-7	TRBV29-1	.	CSAETGGAPYEQYF	TGCAGCGCTGAAACAGGGGGCGCCCCCTACGAGCAGTACTTC
.	TRBJ1-1	TRBV28	many	CASSLGLVVNTEAFF	TGTGCCAGCAGTTTAGGACTTGTGGTGAACACTGAAGCTTTCTTT
.	TRBJ2-7	TRBV12-3/TRBV12-4	many	CASSPSGIYYEQYF	TGTGCCAGCAGTCCTTCAGGAATTTACTACGAGCAGTACTTC